The rows below give T cell receptor beta chains drawn from one sample of a study of identical twins. TCRdb reprocessed the 5' RACE reads via MiXCR and lists one record per CDR3 protein. The table includes fewer than 800,000 distinct CDR3 sequences, roughly 7.2% detected once. This sample was shared with a second study, whose subject was yellow fever vaccine responses in identical twins.

The specimen was PBMCs. The source of these receptors is a young woman in good health. CDR3s include the opening cysteine and the closing phenylalanine or tryptophan. A D gene is named only where the DNA matches it firmly. Size is omitted from some rows. Given values are once, few, many or a class for expanded clones.

abundance: many
v_gene: TRBV25-1
d_gene: .
j_gene: TRBJ1-6
CDR3nt: TGTGCCAGCAGTGCGGTGGACGGGGGGCCCCTCCACTTT
CDR3aa: CASSAVDGGPLHF

abundance: .
v_gene: TRBV5-4
d_gene: TRBD1
j_gene: TRBJ2-5
CDR3nt: TGTGCCAGCAGCTGGACAGGGTTCCAAGAGACCCAGTACTTC
CDR3aa: CASSWTGFQETQYF

abundance: .
v_gene: TRBV20-1
d_gene: .
j_gene: TRBJ1-1
CDR3nt: TGCAGTGCTCTAGTAAACATGAACACTGAAGCTTTCTTT
CDR3aa: CSALVNMNTEAFF

abundance: many
v_gene: TRBV7-9
d_gene: TRBD1
j_gene: TRBJ2-3
CDR3nt: TGTGCCAGCAGCCCTCAGACAGGGACCAAAAGCACAGATACGCAGTATTTT
CDR3aa: CASSPQTGTKSTDTQYF

abundance: .
v_gene: TRBV5-1
d_gene: .
j_gene: TRBJ2-2
CDR3nt: TGCGCCAGCAGCTTGGAGAAAACCGGGGAGCTGTTTTTT
CDR3aa: CASSLEKTGELFF

abundance: few
v_gene: TRBV4-2
d_gene: TRBD2
j_gene: TRBJ2-1
CDR3nt: TGTGCCAGCAGCCAAGAACCCAGCGGGGAGTACAATGAGCAGTTCTTC
CDR3aa: CASSQEPSGEYNEQFF

abundance: few
v_gene: TRBV5-6
d_gene: TRBD1
j_gene: TRBJ1-2
CDR3nt: TGTGCCAGCAGCACTCCGGACAGGACCCATGGCTACACCTTC
CDR3aa: CASSTPDRTHGYTF

abundance: .
v_gene: TRBV24-1
d_gene: .
j_gene: TRBJ2-1
CDR3nt: TGTGCCACCAGTGATCCGACCCGGGACAATGAGCAGTTCTTC
CDR3aa: CATSDPTRDNEQFF

abundance: many
v_gene: TRBV12-3/TRBV12-4
d_gene: .
j_gene: TRBJ1-2
CDR3nt: TGTGCCAGCAGGGGTGGGGGCTATGGCTACACCTTC
CDR3aa: CASRGGGYGYTF

abundance: few
v_gene: TRBV5-1
d_gene: TRBD2
j_gene: TRBJ2-5
CDR3nt: TGCGCCAGCAGCTACGGGGGGGGTGCAGAGACCCAGTACTTC
CDR3aa: CASSYGGGAETQYF

abundance: many
v_gene: TRBV12-3/TRBV12-4
d_gene: .
j_gene: TRBJ2-5
CDR3nt: TGTGCCAGCAGCCACCTCAGCCAAGAGACCCAGTACTTC
CDR3aa: CASSHLSQETQYF

abundance: few
v_gene: TRBV27
d_gene: .
j_gene: TRBJ1-1
CDR3nt: TGTGCCAGCAGCGGACAGCCTCCGGAAGCTTTCTTT
CDR3aa: CASSGQPPEAFF

abundance: many
v_gene: TRBV5-1
d_gene: .
j_gene: TRBJ2-3
CDR3nt: TGCGCCAGCAGCTTGGCACTAGTCGCTGATACGCAGTATTTT
CDR3aa: CASSLALVADTQYF

abundance: .
v_gene: TRBV12-3/TRBV12-4
d_gene: .
j_gene: TRBJ1-2
CDR3nt: TGTGCCAGCAGTCAGACCCCAGGGGTCTATGGCTACACCTTC
CDR3aa: CASSQTPGVYGYTF

abundance: few
v_gene: TRBV11-2
d_gene: .
j_gene: TRBJ2-1
CDR3nt: TGTGCCAGCAGCTTAGTTTGGACTACTAATGAGCAGTTCTTC
CDR3aa: CASSLVWTTNEQFF

abundance: many
v_gene: TRBV24-1
d_gene: TRBD2
j_gene: TRBJ2-1
CDR3nt: TGTGCCACCCAAAGCGGGGGACCCTACAATGAGCAGTTCTTC
CDR3aa: CATQSGGPYNEQFF

abundance: many
v_gene: TRBV5-1
d_gene: .
j_gene: TRBJ2-2
CDR3nt: TGCGCCAGCAGCTTGGACCCAGGGGCACCGAACACCGGGGAGCTGTTTTTT
CDR3aa: CASSLDPGAPNTGELFF

abundance: few
v_gene: TRBV7-9
d_gene: .
j_gene: TRBJ2-2
CDR3nt: TGTGCCAGCAGCTTAGTTCGGGGCAGCAACACCGGGGAGCTGTTTTTT
CDR3aa: CASSLVRGSNTGELFF

abundance: .
v_gene: TRBV5-1
d_gene: TRBD2
j_gene: TRBJ2-1
CDR3nt: TGCGCCAGCAGGCACGCGGAAGGGACTAGCGGGAGATACACCGGGAATGAGCAGTTCTTC
CDR3aa: CASRHAEGTSGRYTGNEQFF

abundance: few
v_gene: TRBV11-2
d_gene: TRBD2
j_gene: TRBJ2-7
CDR3nt: TGTGCCAGCAGCCAGGGACTAGCGGAATCCTACGAGCAGTACTTC
CDR3aa: CASSQGLAESYEQYF

abundance: few
v_gene: TRBV5-1
d_gene: .
j_gene: TRBJ2-3
CDR3nt: TGCGCCAGCAGCTGGAACCGAGATCTCGTCGTAGCAGATACGCAGTATTTT
CDR3aa: CASSWNRDLVVADTQYF

abundance: many
v_gene: TRBV9
d_gene: TRBD1
j_gene: TRBJ1-1
CDR3nt: TGTGCCAGCAGCGAGACAGGGCGCACTGAAGCTTTCTTT
CDR3aa: CASSETGRTEAFF

abundance: few
v_gene: TRBV5-6
d_gene: .
j_gene: TRBJ1-1
CDR3nt: TGTGCCAGCAGCTCCCCCTGGCCGAACACTGAAGCTTTCTTT
CDR3aa: CASSSPWPNTEAFF

abundance: .
v_gene: TRBV7-2
d_gene: TRBD1
j_gene: TRBJ2-2
CDR3nt: TGTGCCAGCAGCTGGGGGACAGGGGCGCGGTCAACCGGGGAGCTGTTTTTT
CDR3aa: CASSWGTGARSTGELFF

abundance: many
v_gene: TRBV4-1
d_gene: TRBD2
j_gene: TRBJ2-3
CDR3nt: TGCGCCAGCAGCCAAGATGAAGGGAGGGCGTTTGGCACAGATACGCAGTATTTT
CDR3aa: CASSQDEGRAFGTDTQYF

abundance: many
v_gene: TRBV6-2/TRBV6-3
d_gene: TRBD2
j_gene: TRBJ2-1
CDR3nt: TGTGCCAGCAGTCTAGCGGATTTAAATGAGCAGTTCTTC
CDR3aa: CASSLADLNEQFF

abundance: many
v_gene: TRBV2
d_gene: TRBD2
j_gene: TRBJ2-1
CDR3nt: TGTGCCAGCAGAAGGAGACTAGCGGGAGACAATGAGCAGTTCTTC
CDR3aa: CASRRRLAGDNEQFF

abundance: .
v_gene: TRBV18
d_gene: .
j_gene: TRBJ2-5
CDR3nt: TGTGCCAGCTCCCCCTGGGGGGAACAAGAGACCCAGTACTTC
CDR3aa: CASSPWGEQETQYF

abundance: few
v_gene: TRBV4-2
d_gene: .
j_gene: TRBJ2-2
CDR3nt: TGTGCCAGCAGCCAAGTAGAAACGTCCGGGGAGCTGTTTTTT
CDR3aa: CASSQVETSGELFF

abundance: .
v_gene: TRBV7-2
d_gene: TRBD2
j_gene: TRBJ2-1
CDR3nt: TGTGCCAGCAGCGCCACCCCCCGTCGGGGACTAGCAGCCGGTGCCTCCTACAATGAGCAGTTCTTC
CDR3aa: CASSATPRRGLAAGASYNEQFF

abundance: few
v_gene: TRBV5-4
d_gene: .
j_gene: TRBJ2-3
CDR3nt: TGTGCCAGCAGCTTCAGTTCTCGGATCGGGTCTACAGATACGCAGTATTTT
CDR3aa: CASSFSSRIGSTDTQYF

abundance: .
v_gene: TRBV20-1
d_gene: TRBD2
j_gene: TRBJ2-3
CDR3nt: TGCAGTGCTAGAAGCGGGGGGGCCGACACAGATACGCAGTATTTT
CDR3aa: CSARSGGADTDTQYF

abundance: few
v_gene: TRBV10-3
d_gene: .
j_gene: TRBJ2-2
CDR3nt: TGTGCCATCAGTTCATTCACAGGGTTGACCGGGGAGCTGTTTTTT
CDR3aa: CAISSFTGLTGELFF

abundance: many
v_gene: TRBV27
d_gene: .
j_gene: TRBJ2-1
CDR3nt: TGTGCCAGCAGCCCGTCTAGGGCGAGGCAGTTCTTC
CDR3aa: CASSPSRARQFF

abundance: few
v_gene: TRBV7-9
d_gene: .
j_gene: TRBJ2-4
CDR3nt: TGTGCCAGCAGCTTAGTTCCGGGTGAGGAAAACATTCAGTACTTC
CDR3aa: CASSLVPGEENIQYF

abundance: many
v_gene: TRBV5-1
d_gene: .
j_gene: TRBJ1-1
CDR3nt: TGCGCCAGCAGCACCTCTACAGGGCTTACGAGGGCTTTCTTT
CDR3aa: CASSTSTGLTRAFF